This is a list of T cell receptor beta chains from one sample in a study of long-term antiretroviral therapy in people with HIV. Some clones are missing from TCRdb's copy, which holds only in-frame ones; the method was immunoSEQ multiplex PCR. This table holds some 16,000 clones, over 65% found once. The input for sequencing was unsorted PBMCs, taken 2.1 years after starting antiretroviral therapy. The source of these receptors is a man in his forties or fifties with HIV. Each CDR3 is given with its conserved first and last residue. The D gene is left open where the match is weak. Clone size is stated in some rows and not others, as once, few, many or a class when expanded.

J: TRBJ2-2
size: few
V: TRBV2
D: TRBD1
DNA: TGTGCCAGCAGTCCGACAGGGTCAACGAACGGGGAGCTGTTTTTT
CDR3: CASSPTGSTNGELFF

J: TRBJ2-5
size: once
V: TRBV5-1
D: TRBD2
DNA: TGCGCCAGCAGCTTGGCCGTGGGGGAGGGAGAGACCCAGTACTTC
CDR3: CASSLAVGEGETQYF

J: TRBJ1-1
size: -
V: TRBV7-8
D: -
DNA: TGTGCCAGCAGCTTAGACGGGTACACTGAAGCTTTCTTT
CDR3: CASSLDGYTEAFF

J: TRBJ1-6
size: few
V: TRBV5-1
D: -
DNA: TGCGCCAGCAGCTTGGGAGGGGCCAGGGATTCACCCCTCCACTTT
CDR3: CASSLGGARDSPLHF

J: TRBJ1-3
size: -
V: TRBV11-2
D: TRBD1
DNA: TGTGCCAGCAGCTTAAGGGGGCTGCCCGGAAACACCATATATTTT
CDR3: CASSLRGLPGNTIYF

J: TRBJ1-1
size: -
V: TRBV27
D: TRBD1
DNA: TGTGCCAGCAGCTGGGGACAGGGAACTGAAGCTTTCTTT
CDR3: CASSWGQGTEAFF

J: TRBJ1-4
size: -
V: TRBV6-5
D: -
DNA: TGTGCCAGCAGGACGGGAGGGACGGGAGAACTGTTTTTT
CDR3: CASRTGGTGELFF

J: TRBJ2-7
size: -
V: TRBV19
D: -
DNA: TGTGCCAGTAGTGGGGACGGCCCCTACGAGCAGTACTTC
CDR3: CASSGDGPYEQYF

J: TRBJ1-2
size: -
V: TRBV2
D: -
DNA: TGTGCCAGCAGTGAAAGGCAGCCCCACTACTATGGCTACACCTTC
CDR3: CASSERQPHYYGYTF

J: TRBJ1-5
size: -
V: TRBV30
D: -
DNA: TGTGCCTCCGAAGCGTCAGGGCAAAGCAATCAGCCCCAGCATTTT
CDR3: CASEASGQSNQPQHF

J: TRBJ2-3
size: -
V: TRBV5-1
D: TRBD1
DNA: TGCGCCAGCAGCTCCGACAGGGAGAGCACAGATACGCAGTATTTT
CDR3: CASSSDRESTDTQYF

J: TRBJ2-7
size: once
V: TRBV7-9
D: TRBD2
DNA: TGTGCCAGCAGCCGCGGGGGAGTCTACGAGCAGTACTTC
CDR3: CASSRGGVYEQYF

J: TRBJ1-1
size: -
V: TRBV30
D: -
DNA: TGTGCCTGGAGTGTACTCGCTGAAGCTTTCTTT
CDR3: CAWSVLAEAFF

J: TRBJ2-7
size: -
V: TRBV10-2
D: -
DNA: TGCGCCAGCGTAGGAGACCGGGGTTACTTCTACGAGCAGTACTTC
CDR3: CASVGDRGYFYEQYF

J: TRBJ2-5
size: -
V: TRBV11-3
D: -
DNA: TGTGCCAGCAGCCAAGACGTCCGAGGGACCCAGTACTTC
CDR3: CASSQDVRGTQYF

J: TRBJ2-1
size: -
V: TRBV25-1
D: -
DNA: TGTGCCAGCAGTGAAGCTAGTGCCAATGAGCAGTTCTTC
CDR3: CASSEASANEQFF

J: TRBJ2-7
size: -
V: TRBV2
D: TRBD2
DNA: TGTGCCAGCAGTGGGCTAGCGGGCGTTCAAAGGGGTACTCGCTACGAGCAGTACTTC
CDR3: CASSGLAGVQRGTRYEQYF

J: TRBJ2-1
size: -
V: TRBV29-1
D: TRBD1
DNA: TGCAGCGTGGTGGGGACAGGGTGGGACAATGAGCAGTTCTTC
CDR3: CSVVGTGWDNEQFF

J: TRBJ1-2
size: -
V: TRBV9
D: TRBD1
DNA: TGTGCCAGCAGCCAGGGGACAGGGGGACTTAACTATGGCTACACCTTC
CDR3: CASSQGTGGLNYGYTF

J: TRBJ2-3
size: -
V: TRBV5-1
D: TRBD2
DNA: TGCGCCAGCAGCTTGGCGGTTTATGGGCTAGCGGGGGATTATAGCACAGATACGCAGTATTTT
CDR3: CASSLAVYGLAGDYSTDTQYF

J: TRBJ1-6
size: -
V: TRBV2
D: TRBD1
DNA: TGTGCCAGCGCCAGGGGGCAGAATTCACCCCTCCACTTT
CDR3: CASARGQNSPLHF

J: TRBJ2-1
size: once
V: TRBV9
D: -
DNA: TGTGCCAGCGGGGAGGACAGTATATACAATGAGCAGTTCTTC
CDR3: CASGEDSIYNEQFF

J: TRBJ2-2
size: -
V: TRBV6-1
D: -
DNA: TGTGCCAGCAGTGAATATTTTGCCCCCGGGGAGCTGTTTTTT
CDR3: CASSEYFAPGELFF

J: TRBJ1-1
size: -
V: TRBV18
D: TRBD1
DNA: TGTGCCAGCTCACCCGGGACAGGGGACACTGAAGCTTTCTTT
CDR3: CASSPGTGDTEAFF

J: TRBJ2-4
size: -
V: TRBV20-1
D: -
DNA: TGCAGTGCTAAAGCCAAAAACATTCAGTACTTC
CDR3: CSAKAKNIQYF

J: TRBJ1-2
size: -
V: TRBV5-1
D: -
DNA: TGCGCCAGCAGCTTGGATCCCTCTTTCTATGGCTACACCTTC
CDR3: CASSLDPSFYGYTF

J: TRBJ2-7
size: -
V: TRBV27
D: TRBD1
DNA: TGTGCCAGCAGTTTCGCAGCCAGGGACAGCGAGCAGTACTTC
CDR3: CASSFAARDSEQYF